Below, 10 T cell receptor beta chains from the same sample are listed, as sequenced in a study of regulatory T cells in long-lasting Graves disease. Building of the TCR beta libraries involved iRepertoire HTBI primers and Arm-PCR of CDR3 regions. TCRdb called the multiplex PCR reads again in MiXCR, with one record for every CDR3 protein. Among around 460,000 distinct CDR3 sequences, roughly 23% were seen once, and the ten largest hold around 12%. Stated time point: persistent/refractory GD, antithyroid drugs over 5 years with positive TRAb. PBMCs were the source of the RNA used for TCR sequencing. The source was peripheral blood mononuclear cells (PBMCs), collected when the disease was refractory, from a patient treated with antithyroid drugs. The receptors originated from a female donor with Graves disease.

The V call is TRBV20-1, the J call TRBJ1-2; D is unresolved. V lost 6 bases to trimming and J lost 5 bases, with 16 bases between them. CDR3 length: 13 amino acids. The germline gives CDR1 DFQATT, CDR2 SNEGSKA (reference sequence). As DNA, the CDR3 is TGCAGTGCGCGTCTCGACGGGAGTTATGGCTACACCTTC. It translates to CSARLDGSYGYTF.

This clonotype was found many times. The V and J genes are TRBV20-1 and TRBJ2-7, with TRBD1 as a possible D gene (6 bases). The CDR3 contains 14 residues. Germline V gene data show CDR1 as DFQATT and CDR2 as SNEGSKA (reference sequence). The germline V and J ends were trimmed by 7 bases and 6 bases, with 22 bases remaining between them. In DNA, the CDR3 is TGCAGTGTCACGAGATCAACGAACAGGGCCGAGCAGTACTTC. Translation gives CSVTRSTNRAEQYF.

This clonotype came up many times. The genes are TRBV11-1 and TRBJ1-6, with TRBD1 matching 9 bases. The CDR3 is 17 amino acids. V lost 2 bases, J lost 10 bases, and 12 bases stayed unmatched. Germline V lookup: CDR1 SGHAT, CDR2 FQDESV (reference sequence). The CDR3 here is CASSLRPGQGTGSPLHF. The CDR3 DNA reads as TGTGCCAGCAGCTTACGCCCGGGACAGGGCACAGGGTCACCCCTCCACTTT.

V and J are TRBV6-1 and TRBJ1-6; 8 positions match TRBD1. Unmatched junction bases numbered 9, after V lost 8 bases and J lost 9 bases. The CDR3 totals 14 residues. Germline V gene lookup returns CDR1 MNHNS and CDR2 SASEGT. CDR3 amino acids: CASGPTGVGSPLHF. CDR3 in DNA: TGTGCCAGCGGCCCGACAGGGGTAGGTTCACCCCTCCACTTT.

J is TRBJ2-7 and V is TRBV11-1, with 8 bases lining up with TRBD2. The V and J ends lost 7 bases and 0 bases, in that order; junction bases with no gene match: 8. The CDR3 contains 15 residues. Germline CDR1 is SGHAT and CDR2 is FQDESV (reference sequence). The CDR3 here is CASIGVSGGSYEQYF. The CDR3 bases are TGTGCCAGCATCGGAGTAAGCGGGGGCTCCTACGAGCAGTACTTC.

This clonotype was observed once. The CDR3 spells CASSLADGTGGSEQYF. CDR3 DNA sequence: TGCGCCAGCAGCTTGGCCGATGGGACAGGGGGATCCGAGCAGTACTTC. V usage is TRBV5-1 and J usage is TRBJ2-7; 11 bases align to TRBD1. Germline CDR1 is SGHRS and CDR2 is YFSETQ. The V and J ends lost 0 bases and 6 bases, in that order; junction bases with no gene match: 8. This CDR3 has 16 residues.

This clonotype showed up many times. V gene TRBV7-8 combines with J gene TRBJ1-5; the D gene is possibly TRBD1 (6 bases). Germline values: CDR1 SGHVS, CDR2 FQNEAQ. V was cut by 5 bases and J by 4 bases, with 12 bases left in between. This CDR3 has 14 residues. The CDR3 nucleotides are TGTGCCAGCAGCCAGGGGCGGGGAAATCAGCCCCAGCATTTT. It codes for CASSQGRGNQPQHF. Looking up the rest from reference TRBV7-8 and TRBJ1-5 gives the full variable domain: GAGVSQSPRYKVAKRGQDVALRCDPISGHVSLFWYQQALGQGPEFLTYFQNEAQLDKSGLPSDRFFAERPEGSVSTLKIQRTQQEDSAVYLCASSQGRGNQPQHFGDGTRLSIL.

This clonotype appeared a single time. The J gene is TRBJ1-2, the V gene TRBV5-6, with D possibly matching TRBD1 (6 bases). Germline CDR1 SGHDT, CDR2 YYEEEE. The CDR3 has 14 residues. V shed 5 bases and J shed 4 bases, with 15 bases lying between them. This chain's CDR3 is CASSLGQRGYGYTF. The CDR3 nucleotides read TGTGCCAGCAGTCTCGGACAGAGAGGCTATGGCTACACCTTC.

This clonotype was counted many times. The gene calls are TRBV12-3 or TRBV12-4 and TRBJ2-2; 8 bases are shared with TRBD1. V lost 5 bases to trimming and J lost 4 bases; unmatched junction nucleotides: 6. This CDR3 contains 15 residues. The CDR3 sequence is CASSTGTGTTGELFF. The CDR3 bases are TGTGCCAGCAGTACCGGGACAGGTACCACCGGGGAGCTGTTTTTT.

This clonotype has more than one count but fewer than ten. The J gene is TRBJ1-3, the V gene TRBV5-1; D not certain. Germline V CDR1 and CDR2: SGHRS, YFSETQ. The CDR3 is 17 amino acids. V was cut by 4 bases and J by 3 bases, with 20 bases left in between. In DNA, the CDR3 is TGCGCCAGCAGCAACGGAGACCGTCGTCAGCGTGGAAACACCATATATTTT. This codes for CASSNGDRRQRGNTIYF.